The 21 T cell receptor beta chains in this list originate from one sample, sequenced in a study of blood T cell repertoires in COVID-19 (dated by TCRdb to about 2020). The library relied on the immunoSEQ multiplex PCR assay. As stored in TCRdb, this immuneACCESS dataset retains in-frame rearrangements with V and J assigned. A fraction of the clones does not appear; measured against another copy, unresolved V genes explain less than half of the discrepancy, and the remainder lacks a known reason. Present in this sample are around 250,000 clones, roughly 88% of which were seen just once. Over 1% of the sample belongs to the ten largest clones. What was sequenced was PBMCs or T cells enriched from blood (not recorded which). These receptors all come from a woman aged 40 to 50 with acute COVID-19.

This clone came up once. The chain employs TRBV24-1 and TRBJ1-6; D might be TRBD1 (5 bases). This CDR3 comprises 16 residues. CDR1 KGHDR and CDR2 SFDVKD come from the germline V gene. Trimming stripped 0 bases from V and 10 bases from J, with 15 bases between. Here the CDR3 DNA reads TGTGCCACCAGTGATTTGCCCGGCCCTGGGGCCTCACCCCTCCACTTT. Amino acid sequence: CATSDLPGPGASPLHF.

The V and J genes are TRBV7-8 and TRBJ2-1; 7 bases fit TRBD2. Germline V gene sequence: CDR1 SGHVS, CDR2 FQNEAQ. The CDR3 runs to 14 residues. Losses at the gene ends were 5 bases for V and 7 bases for J; bases not matched to a gene: 8. This CDR3 reads CASSPVRTRNEQFF. As DNA, the CDR3 is TGTGCCAGCAGCCCGGTCAGGACTAGAAATGAGCAGTTCTTC.

This chain joins TRBV24-1 and TRBJ2-3; D perhaps matches TRBD1 (6 bases). Germline values: CDR1 KGHDR, CDR2 SFDVKD. Between the trimmed V and J ends, which lost 5 bases and 5 bases, there was a span of 16 bases. The CDR3 spans 15 residues. The CDR3 loop is CATSVLQGAEDTQYF. The DNA of the CDR3 is TGTGCCACCAGTGTCCTACAGGGTGCGGAAGATACGCAGTATTTT.

V gene TRBV5-6 combines with J gene TRBJ2-2; 10 nucleotides line up with TRBD1. Germline V gives CDR1 SGHDT, CDR2 YYEEEE. The CDR3 extends over 16 amino acids. V lost 6 bases and J lost 6; bases outside the gene matches: 11. DNA of the CDR3: TGTGCCAGCATCAGCCGGGACAGGGGTTATCCCGGGGAGCTGTTTTTT. It is translated as CASISRDRGYPGELFF.

The chain couples TRBV28 to TRBJ1-2; 7 bases line up with TRBD1. The CDR3 has 14 amino acids. Germline assignment: CDR1 MDHEN and CDR2 SYDVKM. V was pared by 5 bases and J by 7 bases, with 10 bases of the junction left unmatched. In DNA, the CDR3 is TGTGCCAGCAGTCAGGGTGAGGGGGCAAGTGGCTACACCTTC. Amino acid sequence: CASSQGEGASGYTF.

The CDR3 here is CASSQTRPGYTF. The CDR3 bases are TGCGCCAGCAGCCAGACACGTCCGGGCTACACCTTC. V is TRBV5-1 and J is TRBJ1-2; D not resolved. The CDR3 consists of 12 residues. The germline CDR1 and CDR2 sequences are SGHRS and YFSETQ. V was trimmed by 4 bases and J by 8 bases, leaving 12 bases between them.

The gene calls are TRBV6-5 and TRBJ2-5, with D perhaps TRBD2 (5 bases). The CDR3 is made up of 15 amino acids. With 5 bases removed from V and 5 bases from J, the gap between germline ends came to 18 bases. The germline V gene encodes CDR1 MNHEY and CDR2 SVGAGI. The CDR3 sequence is CASSTGTGPGETQYF. CDR3 bases: TGTGCCAGCAGTACCGGCACCGGGCCGGGGGAGACCCAGTACTTC.

The chain joins TRBV2 to TRBJ1-6, with 8 bases fitting TRBD1. J was trimmed by 7 bases and V by 6 bases; bases with no gene match: 8. Germline V gene data show CDR1 as SNHLY and CDR2 as FYNNEI. This CDR3 region has 15 residues. The CDR3 reads CASSWTGRENSPLHF. The DNA for the CDR3 is TGTGCCAGCAGCTGGACAGGGCGGGAGAATTCACCCCTCCACTTT.

This rearrangement joins TRBV18 to TRBJ2-2, with TRBD1 matching over 9 bases. After removal of 3 bases from V and 5 bases from J, the junction contained 7 bases not matched to a gene. The germline V gene encodes CDR1 KGHSH and CDR2 LQKENI. This CDR3 has 16 residues. CDR3 in amino acids: CASSPRGTGNTGELFF. CDR3 bases: TGTGCCAGCTCACCCCGGGGGACAGGGAATACCGGGGAGCTGTTTTTT.

The gene calls are TRBV19 and TRBJ1-1; 7 positions agree with TRBD1. The V and J ends lost 4 bases and 1 base, in that order; junction bases with no gene match: 6. The CDR3 covers 15 residues. Germline assignment: CDR1 LNHDA and CDR2 SQIVND (reference sequence). For the CDR3, the DNA is TGTGCCAGTAGTAGGTTGACAGGGACGAACACTGAAGCTTTCTTT. Translation gives CASSRLTGTNTEAFF. The complete variable domain, with remaining parts taken from reference TRBV19 and TRBJ1-1, reads DGGITQSPKYLFRKEGQNVTLSCEQNLNHDAMYWYRQDPGQGLRLIYYSQIVNDFQKGDIAEGYSVSREKKESFPLTVTSAQKNPTAFYLCASSRLTGTNTEAFFGQGTRLTVV.

This sequence joins TRBV11-2 and TRBJ2-4; 9 nucleotides align to TRBD1. Germline V gene lookup returns CDR1 SGHAT and CDR2 FQNNGV. The CDR3 is 15 residues long. The V and J ends lost 6 bases and 2 bases, in that order; junction bases with no gene match: 5. CDR3 DNA: TGTGCCAGCAGGGGACAGGGATTTTCCAAAAACATTCAGTACTTC. Its translation is CASRGQGFSKNIQYF.

This rearrangement joins TRBV28 to TRBJ2-3; the D gene is possibly TRBD1 (6 bases). The CDR3 runs 14 residues. V was trimmed by 7 bases and J by 0 bases, leaving 11 bases between them. Germline V gene lookup returns CDR1 MDHEN and CDR2 SYDVKM. CDR3: CASKAGVSTDTQYF. The CDR3 nucleotides are TGTGCCAGCAAGGCAGGGGTAAGCACAGATACGCAGTATTTT.

V gene TRBV5-1 combines with J gene TRBJ1-4, with 8 bases fitting TRBD1. Trimming cost V 0 bases and J 4 bases; bases outside gene matches: 5. Looked up from germline, CDR1 is SGHRS and CDR2 is YFSETQ. The CDR3 has 16 amino acids. The CDR3 loop reads CASSLGTGRDNEKLFF. The CDR3 nucleotides are TGCGCCAGCAGCTTGGGGACAGGGAGGGATAATGAAAAACTGTTTTTT. The whole variable domain, filled in from reference TRBV5-1 and TRBJ1-4, reads KAGVTQTPRYLIKTRGQQVTLSCSPISGHRSVSWYQQTPGQGLQFLFEYFSETQRNKGNFPGRFSGRQFSNSRSEMNVSTLELGDSALYLCASSLGTGRDNEKLFFGSGTQLSVL.

The sample holds one count of this clone. V usage is TRBV7-8 and J usage is TRBJ1-2; 9 positions match TRBD1. CDR1 is SGHVS and CDR2 is FQNEAQ in the germline V gene. V was clipped by 5 bases and J by 1 base; unmatched bases: 14. CDR3 length equals 18 residues. CDR3 nucleotides: TGTGCCAGCAGCCGTGATAGGACAGGGGAGAAGGGTAACTATGGCTACACCTTC. This sequence encodes CASSRDRTGEKGNYGYTF. The variable domain in full, completed from reference TRBV7-8 and TRBJ1-2, reads GAGVSQSPRYKVAKRGQDVALRCDPISGHVSLFWYQQALGQGPEFLTYFQNEAQLDKSGLPSDRFFAERPEGSVSTLKIQRTQQEDSAVYLCASSRDRTGEKGNYGYTFGSGTRLTVV.

V gene TRBV7-8 combines with J gene TRBJ1-5; D not resolved. Germline V gene data show CDR1 as SGHVS and CDR2 as FQNEAQ. V was shortened by 8 bases and J by 5 bases, with 7 bases between the two germline ends. The CDR3 totals 11 residues. CDR3: CASALDQPQHF. CDR3 nucleotide sequence: TGTGCCAGCGCGCTTGATCAGCCCCAGCATTTT. The complete variable domain, with remaining parts taken from reference TRBV7-8 and TRBJ1-5, reads GAGVSQSPRYKVAKRGQDVALRCDPISGHVSLFWYQQALGQGPEFLTYFQNEAQLDKSGLPSDRFFAERPEGSVSTLKIQRTQQEDSAVYLCASALDQPQHFGDGTRLSIL.

The V and J genes are TRBV7-8 and TRBJ1-1; D not resolved. CDR1 is SGHVS and CDR2 is FQNEAQ in the germline V gene. The CDR3 has 14 amino acids. V was pared by 9 bases and J by 1 base, with 15 bases between. In nucleotides, the CDR3 is TGTGCCAGTACCCCGGGCCGGGGGAACACTGAAGCTTTCTTT. Residues: CASTPGRGNTEAFF.

This clone was seen a single time. The chain couples TRBV11-3 to TRBJ2-1, with 7 nucleotides matching TRBD2. This CDR3 contains 14 residues. Trimming cost V 3 bases and J 8 bases; bases outside gene matches: 7. From germline, CDR1 is SGHNT and CDR2 YENEEA. This CDR3 reads CASSFSGVVDEQFF. The CDR3 DNA follows: TGTGCCAGCAGCTTCAGCGGGGTAGTGGATGAGCAGTTCTTC.

The V and J genes are TRBV6-5 and TRBJ1-6; 7 bases match TRBD1. CDR3 size: 14 residues. V was clipped by 6 bases and J by 9 bases; unmatched bases: 8. Germline V lookup: CDR1 MNHEY, CDR2 SVGAGI. The CDR3 protein is CASSKEPGGSPLHF. CDR3 coding DNA: TGTGCCAGCAGCAAGGAACCAGGGGGTTCACCCCTCCACTTT.

The chain carries TRBV6-2 or TRBV6-3 and TRBJ2-3, with a possible D match to TRBD2 (6 bases). Trimming took off 2 bases at V and 1 base at J, with 13 bases between the two ends. The CDR3 has 16 residues. CDR1 is MNHEY, CDR2 SVGEGT, per germline. This chain's CDR3 is CASSYGGTQGTDTQYF. In nucleotides, the CDR3 is TGTGCCAGCAGTTACGGGGGGACTCAGGGCACAGATACGCAGTATTTT.

The J gene is TRBJ2-1, the V gene TRBV7-2, with 8 positions matching TRBD1. The CDR3 spans 15 residues. Germline V gene data show CDR1 as SGHTA and CDR2 as FQGNSA. Germline trimming cut 3 bases from V and 2 bases from J; bases unmatched to any gene: 3. CDR3 loop: CASSLTTGAYNEQFF. The CDR3 region has the DNA TGTGCCAGCAGCTTGACGACAGGGGCCTACAATGAGCAGTTCTTC.

The rearrangement links TRBV4-2 to TRBJ1-2; D gene ambiguous. The V end lost 5 bases, the J end lost 4 bases, and 8 bases lay between the germline ends. From germline, CDR1 is LGHNA and CDR2 YNFKEQ. The CDR3 is 12 amino acids. The CDR3 DNA is TGTGCCAGCAGCAGAGAAGTCTATGGCTACACCTTC. This sequence encodes CASSREVYGYTF.